This T cell receptor (beta chain) was observed in a study of T cell changes during pregnancy in multiple sclerosis. Profiling relied on immunoSEQ multiplex PCR, and the TCRdb table lists in-frame clones only, not all of them. The table has about 89,000 clones, around 94% seen once. CDR3 length: 12 amino acids. After removal of 7 bases from V and 6 bases from J, the junction contained 6 bases not matched to a gene. Germline loops: CDR1 SQVTM, CDR2 ANQGSEA. This clonotype was sampled from a female donor with multiple sclerosis, enrolled in a pregnancy study. V is TRBV29-1 and J is TRBJ2-4, with 7 bases matching TRBD1. Here the sequenced sample was peripheral blood, taken in the third trimester of pregnancy. The CDR3 sequence is CSATGPGNIQYF. The DNA of the CDR3 is TGCAGCGCGACAGGGCCGGGAAACATTCAGTACTTC.